At least ten counts were recorded for the clone carrying this T cell receptor beta chain. Per germline, CDR1 LNHNV and CDR2 YYDKDF (reference sequence). The CDR3 spans 15 residues. V lost 0 bases to trimming and J lost 3 bases, with 12 bases between them. The entry originates in a study of regulatory T cells in long-lasting Graves disease. Time point denoted: newly diagnosed GD, antithyroid drugs for less than 3 months. The TCR library was made from RNA that had been extracted from PBMCs in TRIzol. Assembly of TCR beta libraries relied on iRepertoire HTBI primers together with Arm-PCR of CDR3 regions. TCRdb called the multiplex PCR reads again in MiXCR, with one record for every CDR3 protein. In the table there are hundreds of thousands of distinct CDR3 sequences, roughly 15% of which are singletons. The data were also submitted as part of a second study, on T cells in Graves' hyperthyroidism and ophthalmopathy.

Sample: peripheral blood mononuclear cells (PBMCs), taken at new diagnosis, from a patient treated with antithyroid drugs. V gene TRBV15 combines with J gene TRBJ2-7, with a tentative D call TRBD1 (5 bases). The origin of this receptor is a woman between 25 and 40 years old with Graves disease. The DNA of the CDR3 is TGTGCCACCAGCAGAGAACGTTTAGACAGCTACGAGCAGTACTTC. Translation: CATSRERLDSYEQYF.